These 14 T cell receptor beta chains originate from one sample sequenced in a study of T cell responses to AZD1222 COVID-19 vaccine. TCRdb keeps only in-frame clones here, not all; method: immunoSEQ multiplex PCR. The data hold 80,000 or so clones, with roughly 90% observed a single time. The material sequenced was peripheral blood, taken 28 days after the second AZD1222 dose. The receptors were gathered from an adult who received the AZD1222 COVID-19 vaccine.

The rearrangement joins TRBV30 to TRBJ2-1; D remains unclear. This CDR3 is 12 amino acids long. With 3 bases removed from V and 1 base from J, the gap between germline ends came to 4 bases. Germline V gene data show CDR1 as GTSNPN and CDR2 as SVGIG (reference sequence). The CDR3 is CAWSPSYNEQFF. CDR3 DNA sequence: TGTGCCTGGAGCCCTTCCTACAATGAGCAGTTCTTC.

The rearrangement uses TRBV21-1 and TRBJ1-2; the table's D call, TRBD1, was not checked against the DNA. TRBV21-1 is designated a pseudogene. The CDR3 is made up of 16 amino acids. The CDR3 spells CASSKCTGPLSYGYTF. CDR3 sequence (DNA): TGTGCCAGCAGCAAATGTACAGGCCCCCTTAGCTATGGCTACACCTTC.

V and J are TRBV29-1 and TRBJ1-4, with 7 bases fitting TRBD1. Germline CDR1 is SQVTM and CDR2 is ANQGSEA. The CDR3 length is 13 residues. This CDR3 reads CTYDRVEGEKLFF. CDR3 DNA: TGCACGTACGACAGGGTTGAAGGGGAAAAACTGTTTTTT.

The chain links TRBV11-2 to TRBJ1-3; 7 positions agree with TRBD1. V gave up 4 bases and J gave up 3 bases; unmatched junction bases: 12. Germline CDR1 and CDR2: SGHAT and FQNNGV. The length of the CDR3 is 17 residues. CDR3 DNA sequence: TGTGCCAGCAGCTCCCCGACAGGGCGGGTCAGTGGAAACACCATATATTTT. It translates to CASSSPTGRVSGNTIYF.

This sequence joins TRBV7-9 and TRBJ2-3; TRBD2 matches at 12 bases. CDR1 is SEHNR and CDR2 is FQNEAQ in the germline V gene (reference sequence). The CDR3 has 16 amino acids. V lost 3 bases to trimming and J lost 2 bases; unmatched junction nucleotides: 3. CDR3 coding DNA: TGTGCCAGCAGCTTTTCTAGCGGGAGGGCCACAGATACGCAGTATTTT. Protein product: CASSFSSGRATDTQYF.

The chain joins TRBV14 to TRBJ2-7; TRBD2 aligns across 11 bases. With 3 bases clipped from V and 3 bases from J, the junction kept 4 bases outside the gene matches. Germline loops: CDR1 SGHDN, CDR2 FVKESK. This CDR3 comprises 15 residues. CDR3 in DNA: TGTGCCAGCAGCCAGGAGGGACTAGCGGTCTACGAGCAGTACTTC. Translating it yields CASSQEGLAVYEQYF.

The V gene is TRBV4-1, the J gene TRBJ2-7; the match to TRBD2 covers 12 bases. CDR1 is MGHRA and CDR2 is YSYEKL in the germline V gene. The V gene end was trimmed by 2 bases and the J gene end by 3 bases; junction bases not matched to a gene: 5. CDR3 size: 16 residues. In nucleotides, the CDR3 is TGCGCCAGCAGCCAAATAAGGACTAGCGGGAACTACGAGCAGTACTTC. This encodes CASSQIRTSGNYEQYF.

The genes are TRBV6-4 and TRBJ2-1, with D perhaps TRBD2 (5 bases). Trimming removed 4 bases at V and 6 bases at J, with 10 bases between. There are 13 residues in the CDR3. Germline V lookup: CDR1 MRHNA, CDR2 SNTAGT. In nucleotides, the CDR3 is TGTGCCAGCAGTGGGGAACTAGGCAATGAGCAGTTCTTC. It specifies CASSGELGNEQFF.

Here the CDR3 DNA reads TGTGCCAGCAGCTTCGGGGGGGATGGTGGCTACACCTTC. Protein sequence: CASSFGGDGGYTF. The gene calls are TRBV7-2 and TRBJ1-2; a possible D gene is TRBD1 (5 bases). Germline CDR1 SGHTA, CDR2 FQGNSA. The CDR3 has 13 amino acids. The V end was cut by 3 bases, the J end by 7 bases, with 12 bases between. Drawing the rest from reference TRBV7-2 and TRBJ1-2, the complete variable domain is GAGVSQSPSNKVTEKGKDVELRCDPISGHTALYWYRQSLGQGLEFLIYFQGNSAPDKSGLPSDRFSAERTGGSVSTLTIQRTQQEDSAVYLCASSFGGDGGYTFGSGTRLTVV.

CDR3 sequence: CATMDRVTYEQYF. The CDR3 DNA is TGTGCCACCATGGACAGGGTGACCTACGAGCAGTACTTC. The J gene is TRBJ2-7, the V gene TRBV24-1; 8 bases align to TRBD1. Germline-derived CDR1 and CDR2 are KGHDR and SFDVKD. The trim removed 8 bases at V and 2 bases at J, leaving 4 bases unmatched. The CDR3 consists of 13 residues.

V is TRBV18 and J is TRBJ2-7; 7 bases line up with TRBD1. There are 16 residues in the CDR3. The ends lost 6 bases at V and 0 bases at J; junction bases unmatched: 11. Germline V gene data show CDR1 as KGHSH and CDR2 as LQKENI. The CDR3, as DNA: TGTGCCAGCTCGTCGACAGGGAGCCTCAGCTCCTACGAGCAGTACTTC. Its protein is CASSSTGSLSSYEQYF.

This sequence joins TRBV5-1 and TRBJ1-1; tentatively, D is TRBD1 (6 bases). The germline V and J ends were trimmed by 4 bases and 8 bases, with 12 bases remaining between them. The CDR3 extends over 12 amino acids. Germline loops: CDR1 SGHRS, CDR2 YFSETQ. The CDR3 reads CASSRGQTEAFF. CDR3 DNA sequence: TGCGCCAGCAGCCGAGGACAGACCGAAGCTTTCTTT.

The chain links TRBV3-1 (or the pseudogene TRBV3-2) to TRBJ2-7; possible D gene TRBD1, 5 bases. The germline V gene encodes CDR1 LGHDT and CDR2 YNNKEL (reference sequence). V lost 3 bases and J 2 bases, leaving 17 bases between the germline ends. CDR3 length: 16 amino acids. The chain's CDR3 is CASSHDGHPNPYEQYF. The CDR3 DNA reads TGTGCCAGCAGCCATGACGGACACCCAAATCCCTACGAGCAGTACTTC.

This chain joins TRBV4-2 and TRBJ2-7, with D maybe TRBD2 (5 bases). CDR3 length: 16 amino acids. The V gene lost 0 bases and the J gene lost 3 bases, with 15 bases spanning the gap. Per germline, CDR1 LGHNA and CDR2 YNFKEQ. The CDR3 spells CASSQDFRGDNYEQYF. CDR3 nucleotide sequence: TGTGCCAGCAGCCAAGATTTTCGGGGAGATAACTACGAGCAGTACTTC.